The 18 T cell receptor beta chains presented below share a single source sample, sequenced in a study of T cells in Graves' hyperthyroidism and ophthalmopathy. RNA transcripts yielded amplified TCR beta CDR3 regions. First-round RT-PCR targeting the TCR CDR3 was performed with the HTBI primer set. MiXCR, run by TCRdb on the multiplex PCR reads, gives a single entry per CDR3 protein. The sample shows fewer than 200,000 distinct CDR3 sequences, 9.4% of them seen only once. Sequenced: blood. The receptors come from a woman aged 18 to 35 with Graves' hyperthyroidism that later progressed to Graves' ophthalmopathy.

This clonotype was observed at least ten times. The CDR3 sequence: CASKEKMNTEAFF. Written as DNA, the CDR3 is TGTGCCAGCAAGGAGAAGATGAACACTGAAGCTTTCTTT. The chain has TRBV2 and TRBJ1-1; no clear D gene. The V end was cut by 7 bases, the J end by 0 bases, with 9 bases between. CDR1 SNHLY and CDR2 FYNNEI come from the germline V gene. This CDR3 spans 13 amino acids.

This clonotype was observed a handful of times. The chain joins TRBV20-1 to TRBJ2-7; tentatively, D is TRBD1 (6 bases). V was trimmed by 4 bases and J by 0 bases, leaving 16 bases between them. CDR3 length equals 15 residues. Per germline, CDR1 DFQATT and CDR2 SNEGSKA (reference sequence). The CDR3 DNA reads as TGCAGTGCTATCCCCGGGACACCGCACTCCTACGAGCAGTACTTC. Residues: CSAIPGTPHSYEQYF.

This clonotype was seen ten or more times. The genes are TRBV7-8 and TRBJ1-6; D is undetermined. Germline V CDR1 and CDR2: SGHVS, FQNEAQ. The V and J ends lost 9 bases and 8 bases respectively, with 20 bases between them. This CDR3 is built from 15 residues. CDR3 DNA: TGTGCCAGTAAAATCCGCGCGGGGTACGATTCACCCCTCCACTTT. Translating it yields CASKIRAGYDSPLHF.

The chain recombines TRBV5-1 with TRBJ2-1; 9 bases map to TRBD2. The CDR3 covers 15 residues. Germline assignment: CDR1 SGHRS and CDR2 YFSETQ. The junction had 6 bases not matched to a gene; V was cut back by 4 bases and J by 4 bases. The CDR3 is CASSISSGTYNEQFF. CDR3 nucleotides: TGCGCCAGCAGCATCTCTAGCGGGACATACAATGAGCAGTTCTTC. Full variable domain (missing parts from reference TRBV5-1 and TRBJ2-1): KAGVTQTPRYLIKTRGQQVTLSCSPISGHRSVSWYQQTPGQGLQFLFEYFSETQRNKGNFPGRFSGRQFSNSRSEMNVSTLELGDSALYLCASSISSGTYNEQFFGPGTRLTVL.

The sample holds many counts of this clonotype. CDR3 amino acids: CASEGQGNTGELFF. CDR3 nucleotides: TGTGCCTCCGAAGGGCAGGGAAACACCGGGGAGCTGTTTTTT. The chain carries TRBV12-3 or TRBV12-4 and TRBJ2-2, with a weak D call TRBD1 (5 bases). Trimming removed 11 bases at V and 2 bases at J, with 15 bases between. This CDR3 is 14 amino acids long.

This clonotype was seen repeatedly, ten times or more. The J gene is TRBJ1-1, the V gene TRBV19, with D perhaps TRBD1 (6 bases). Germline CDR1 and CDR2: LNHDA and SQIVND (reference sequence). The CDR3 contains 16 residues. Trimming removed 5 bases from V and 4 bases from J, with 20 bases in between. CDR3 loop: CASSLRTALRSTEAFF. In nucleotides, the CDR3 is TGTGCCAGTAGTCTCCGGACAGCCCTGCGTAGCACTGAAGCTTTCTTT.

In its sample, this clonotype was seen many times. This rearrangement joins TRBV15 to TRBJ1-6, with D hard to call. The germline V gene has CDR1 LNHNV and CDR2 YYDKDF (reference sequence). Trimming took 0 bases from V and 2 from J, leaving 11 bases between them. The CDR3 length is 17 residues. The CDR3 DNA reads TGTGCCACCAGCAGAGACTTAGCCGGGACCTATAATTCACCCCTCCACTTT. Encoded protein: CATSRDLAGTYNSPLHF.

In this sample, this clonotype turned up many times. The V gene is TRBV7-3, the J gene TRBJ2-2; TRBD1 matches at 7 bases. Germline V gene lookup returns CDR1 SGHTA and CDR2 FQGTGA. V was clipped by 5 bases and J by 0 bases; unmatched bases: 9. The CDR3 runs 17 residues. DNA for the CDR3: TGTGCCAGCAGCCAACACTCCGGGACAGCGAACACCGGGGAGCTGTTTTTT. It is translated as CASSQHSGTANTGELFF.

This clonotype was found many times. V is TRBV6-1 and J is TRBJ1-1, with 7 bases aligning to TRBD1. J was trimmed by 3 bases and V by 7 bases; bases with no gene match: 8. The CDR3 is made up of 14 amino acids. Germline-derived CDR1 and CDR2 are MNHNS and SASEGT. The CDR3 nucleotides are TGTGCCAGCAATTCACGACAGGGCTACACTGAAGCTTTCTTT. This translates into CASNSRQGYTEAFF.

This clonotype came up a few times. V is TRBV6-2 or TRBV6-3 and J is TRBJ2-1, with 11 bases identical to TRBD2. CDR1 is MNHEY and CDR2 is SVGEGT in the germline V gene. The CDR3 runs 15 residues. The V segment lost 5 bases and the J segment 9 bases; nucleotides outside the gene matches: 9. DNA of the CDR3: TGTGCCAGCAGTGGAAATATAGCGGGAGGGTTTGAGCAGTTCTTC. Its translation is CASSGNIAGGFEQFF.

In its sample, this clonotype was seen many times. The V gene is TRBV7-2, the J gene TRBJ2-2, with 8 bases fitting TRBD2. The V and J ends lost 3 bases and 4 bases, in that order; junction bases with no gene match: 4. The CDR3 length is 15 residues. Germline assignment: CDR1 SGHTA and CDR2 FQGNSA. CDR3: CASSFSGISTGELFF. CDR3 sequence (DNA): TGTGCCAGCAGCTTTAGCGGGATAAGCACCGGGGAGCTGTTTTTT.

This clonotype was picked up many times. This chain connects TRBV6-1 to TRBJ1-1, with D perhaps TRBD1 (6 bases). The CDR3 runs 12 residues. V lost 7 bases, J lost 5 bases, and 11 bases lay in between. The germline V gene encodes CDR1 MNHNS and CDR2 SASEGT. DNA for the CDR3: TGTGCCAGCACCATAGGGGGTACTGAAGCTTTCTTT. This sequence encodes CASTIGGTEAFF.

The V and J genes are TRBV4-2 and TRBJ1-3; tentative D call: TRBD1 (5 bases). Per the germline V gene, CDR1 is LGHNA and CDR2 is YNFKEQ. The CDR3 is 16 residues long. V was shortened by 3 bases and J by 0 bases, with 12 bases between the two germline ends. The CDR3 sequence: CASSHSGGYSGNTIYF. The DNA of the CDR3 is TGTGCCAGCAGCCACTCCGGGGGATACTCTGGAAACACCATATATTTT.

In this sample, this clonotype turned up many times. CDR3: CASSPIDSSILYEQYF. CDR3 bases: TGTGCCAGCAGCCCCATCGACTCCTCAATCCTCTACGAGCAGTACTTC. J is TRBJ2-7 and V is TRBV28; D is unclear. V lost 6 bases and J 3 bases, leaving 21 bases between the germline ends. From germline, CDR1 is MDHEN and CDR2 SYDVKM. This CDR3 has 16 amino acids.

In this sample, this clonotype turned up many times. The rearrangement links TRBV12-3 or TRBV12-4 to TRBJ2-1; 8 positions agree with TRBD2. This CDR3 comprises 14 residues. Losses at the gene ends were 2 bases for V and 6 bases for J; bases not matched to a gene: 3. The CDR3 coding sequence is TGTGCCAGCAGTTTAAGTACTAGCGGCAATGAGCAGTTCTTC. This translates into CASSLSTSGNEQFF.

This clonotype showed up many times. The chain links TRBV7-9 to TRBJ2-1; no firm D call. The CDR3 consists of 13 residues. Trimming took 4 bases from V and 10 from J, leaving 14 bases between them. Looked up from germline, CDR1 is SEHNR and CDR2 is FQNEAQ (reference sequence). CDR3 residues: CASSSDISEEQFF. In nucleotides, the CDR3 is TGTGCCAGCAGCTCTGACATTTCAGAAGAGCAGTTCTTC.

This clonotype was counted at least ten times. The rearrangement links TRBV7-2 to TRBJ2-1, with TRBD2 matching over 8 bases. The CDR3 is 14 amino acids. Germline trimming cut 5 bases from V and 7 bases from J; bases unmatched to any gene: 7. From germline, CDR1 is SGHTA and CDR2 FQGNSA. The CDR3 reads CASSLGTSLNEQFF. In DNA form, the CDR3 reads TGTGCCAGCAGCCTGGGGACTAGTTTGAATGAGCAGTTCTTC.

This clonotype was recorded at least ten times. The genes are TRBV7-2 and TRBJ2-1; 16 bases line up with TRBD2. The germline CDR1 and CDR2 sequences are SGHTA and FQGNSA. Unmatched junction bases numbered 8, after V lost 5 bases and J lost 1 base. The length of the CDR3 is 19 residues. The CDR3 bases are TGTGCCAGCAGCCTATCCGGGACTAGCGGGGGGGCGTCCTACAATGAGCAGTTCTTC. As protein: CASSLSGTSGGASYNEQFF.